This T cell receptor beta chain was captured by sequencing in a study of T-cell reconstitution after alpha-beta-depleted transplantation in children. Points from the study as a whole: Where alpha-beta T cells came from about two months after transplant was reportedly several hundred expanded graft clones. After transplant, high TCRbeta diversity at day 60 in some patients arose from surviving recipient T cells and thymic progenitors.

A TCRbeta library incorporating unique molecular identifiers was prepared. TCRdb re-called the PCR reads through MiXCR, storing one row per CDR3 protein. The sample yields about 590,000 distinct CDR3 sequences, around 13% seen once. There are a few counts of this clonotype. No antigen is known for it. V was shortened by 4 bases and J by 0 bases, with 19 bases between the two germline ends. The CDR3 runs to 18 residues. Germline V gene sequence: CDR1 SGHAT, CDR2 FQNNGV. Sample: PBMCs, mostly from graft donor cells, taken 360 days after TCRalphabeta/CD19-depleted stem cell transplant. J is TRBJ2-1 and V is TRBV11-2, with D uncertain. The sequence came from a male patient younger than 18 who had a stem cell transplant for acute myeloid leukemia, so the T cells may come from the graft donor. As DNA, the CDR3 is TGTGCCAGCAGCTCCCCTGGGATGGGTCCGAGCTCCTACAATGAGCAGTTCTTC. This codes for CASSSPGMGPSSYNEQFF. Complete variable domain (other parts from reference TRBV11-2 and TRBJ2-1): EAGVAQSPRYKIIEKRQSVAFWCNPISGHATLYWYQQILGQGPKLLIQFQNNGVVDDSQLPKDRFSAERLKGVDSTLKIQPAKLEDSAVYLCASSSPGMGPSSYNEQFFGPGTRLTVL.